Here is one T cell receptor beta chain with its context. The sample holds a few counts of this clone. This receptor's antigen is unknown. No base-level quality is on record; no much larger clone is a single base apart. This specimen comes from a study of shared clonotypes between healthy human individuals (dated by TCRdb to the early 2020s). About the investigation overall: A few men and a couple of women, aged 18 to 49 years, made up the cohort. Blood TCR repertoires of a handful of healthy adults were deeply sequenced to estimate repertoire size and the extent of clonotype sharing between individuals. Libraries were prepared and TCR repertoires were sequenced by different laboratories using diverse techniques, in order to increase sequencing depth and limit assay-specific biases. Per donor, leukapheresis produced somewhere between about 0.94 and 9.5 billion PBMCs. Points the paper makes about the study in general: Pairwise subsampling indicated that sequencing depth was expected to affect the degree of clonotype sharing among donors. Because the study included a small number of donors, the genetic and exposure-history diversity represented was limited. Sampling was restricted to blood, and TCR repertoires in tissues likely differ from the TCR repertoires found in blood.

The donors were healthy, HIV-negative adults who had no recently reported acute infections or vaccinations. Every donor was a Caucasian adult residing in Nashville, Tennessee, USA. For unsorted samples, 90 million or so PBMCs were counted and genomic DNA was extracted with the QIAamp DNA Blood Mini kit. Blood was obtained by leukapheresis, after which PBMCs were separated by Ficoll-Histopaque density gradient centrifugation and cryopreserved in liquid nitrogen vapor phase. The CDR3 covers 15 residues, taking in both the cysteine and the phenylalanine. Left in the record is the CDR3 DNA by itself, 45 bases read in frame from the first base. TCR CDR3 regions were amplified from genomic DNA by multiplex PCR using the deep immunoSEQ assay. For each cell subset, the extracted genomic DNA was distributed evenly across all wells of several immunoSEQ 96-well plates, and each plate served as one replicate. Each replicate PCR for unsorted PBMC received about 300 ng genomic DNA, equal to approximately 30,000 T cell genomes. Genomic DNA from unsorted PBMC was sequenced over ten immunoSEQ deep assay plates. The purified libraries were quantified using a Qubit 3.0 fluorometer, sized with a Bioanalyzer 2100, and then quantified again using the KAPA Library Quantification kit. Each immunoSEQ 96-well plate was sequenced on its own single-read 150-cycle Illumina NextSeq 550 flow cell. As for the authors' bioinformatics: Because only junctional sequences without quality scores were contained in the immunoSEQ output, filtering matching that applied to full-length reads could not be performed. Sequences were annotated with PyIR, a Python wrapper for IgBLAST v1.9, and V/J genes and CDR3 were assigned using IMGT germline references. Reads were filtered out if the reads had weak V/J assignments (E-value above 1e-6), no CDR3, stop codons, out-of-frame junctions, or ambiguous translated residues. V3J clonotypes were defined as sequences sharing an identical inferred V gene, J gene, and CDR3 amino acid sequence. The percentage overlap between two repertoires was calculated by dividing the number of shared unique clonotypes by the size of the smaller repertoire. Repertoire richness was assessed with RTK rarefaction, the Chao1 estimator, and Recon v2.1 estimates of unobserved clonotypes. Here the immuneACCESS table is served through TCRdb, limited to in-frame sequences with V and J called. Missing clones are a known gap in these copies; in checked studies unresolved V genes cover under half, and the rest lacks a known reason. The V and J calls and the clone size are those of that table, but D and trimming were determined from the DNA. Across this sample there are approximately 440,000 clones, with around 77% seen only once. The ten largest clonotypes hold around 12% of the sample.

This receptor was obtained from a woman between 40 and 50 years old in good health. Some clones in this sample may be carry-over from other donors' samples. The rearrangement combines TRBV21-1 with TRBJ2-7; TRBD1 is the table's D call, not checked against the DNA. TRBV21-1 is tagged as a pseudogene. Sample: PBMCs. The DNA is TGTGCCAGCAGCAAGGATAGGGGAAGGACCTACGAGCAGTACTTC. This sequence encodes CASSKDRGRTYEQYF.